These 8 T cell receptor beta chains were sequenced from one sample in a study of CD4 T cells in relation to SARS-CoV-2 and coronaviruses. Sequencing used immunoSEQ multiplex PCR; TCRdb keeps in-frame clones, though not all of them. The sample has around 20,000 clones, less than 70% seen once. Their specific antigens are unknown. The unexposed donors gave CD4+ T cells in 2011-2018, prior to COVID-19. The cells were cultured for less than twelve days before CD4+ T cells were isolated. Material for sequencing was CD4+ T cells from PBMCs, cultured in vitro. These receptors were collected from a human donor in good health.

This clone has more than one count but fewer than ten. The V gene is TRBV7-8, the J gene TRBJ1-2; 9 nucleotides match TRBD1. In germline, CDR1 is SGHVS, CDR2 FQNEAQ. The length of the CDR3 is 15 residues. V was pared by 5 bases and J by 4 bases, with 8 bases of the junction left unmatched. The CDR3 region is CASSLGQGLSYGYTF. The CDR3 DNA sequence: TGTGCCAGCAGCCTAGGACAGGGGCTCTCCTATGGCTACACCTTC.

The table lists this clone with a count of one. The chain combines TRBV5-4 with TRBJ2-6; TRBD2 aligns across 12 bases. The junction had 11 bases not matched to a gene; V was cut back by 0 bases and J by 4 bases. This CDR3 has 20 residues. The germline V gene encodes CDR1 SGHNT and CDR2 YYREEE (reference sequence). Here the CDR3 DNA reads TGTGCCAGCAGCTTGGTTCTAGCGGGAGGGCCTATCCCGGGGGCCAACGTCCTGACTTTC. This codes for CASSLVLAGGPIPGANVLTF.

Written as DNA, the CDR3 is TGTGCCAGCAGTTTCGCCGAGGGGCAGCCCCAGCATTTT. Its translation is CASSFAEGQPQHF. The chain employs TRBV27 and TRBJ1-5; tentatively, D is TRBD1 (5 bases). This CDR3 has 13 residues. Trimming removed 3 bases from V and 7 bases from J, with 10 bases in between. Germline lookup yields CDR1 MNHEY and CDR2 SMNVEV (reference sequence).

This chain connects TRBV7-3 to TRBJ2-3; 9 bases line up with TRBD2. The length of the CDR3 is 16 residues. Germline CDR1 and CDR2: SGHTA and FQGTGA. The J segment lost 5 bases and the V segment lost 0 bases, leaving 6 bases of the junction unmatched. CDR3 region: CASSLTVGLAGDTQYF. CDR3 DNA: TGTGCCAGCAGCTTAACCGTGGGACTAGCCGGAGATACGCAGTATTTT. The full variable domain, in which reference TRBV7-3 and TRBJ2-3 provide the parts outside the CDR3, is GAGVSQTPSNKVTEKGKYVELRCDPISGHTALYWYRQSLGQGPEFLIYFQGTGAADDSGLPNDRFFAVRPEGSVSTLKIQRTERGDSAVYLCASSLTVGLAGDTQYFGPGTRLTVL.

The chain joins TRBV6-5 to TRBJ2-1; weak D call: TRBD2 (6 bases). This CDR3 is built from 13 residues. Germline assignment: CDR1 MNHEY and CDR2 SVGAGI. V was shortened by 5 bases and J by 6 bases, with 11 bases between the two germline ends. The CDR3 sequence is CASSNWDFNEQFF. The CDR3 coding sequence is TGTGCCAGCAGTAATTGGGACTTCAATGAGCAGTTCTTC.

The genes are TRBV6-2 or TRBV6-3 and TRBJ1-5, with a possible D match to TRBD1 (5 bases). The CDR3 is made up of 15 amino acids. Germline CDR1 and CDR2: MNHEY and SVGEGT. V was shortened by 6 bases and J by 2 bases, with 14 bases between the two germline ends. The DNA of the CDR3 is TGTGCCAGCAGCTTAAGGGTAGGGGGCAATCAGCCCCAGCATTTT. It yields the protein CASSLRVGGNQPQHF.

This clone was detected only a few times. This rearrangement joins TRBV12-3 or TRBV12-4 to TRBJ1-3; no firm D call. The CDR3 is 13 residues long. Trimming left V 7 bases short and J 0 bases short, with 7 bases between. The CDR3 nucleotides are TGTGCCAGCACCGCGGGCTCTGGAAACACCATATATTTT. Its translation is CASTAGSGNTIYF.

The gene calls are TRBV29-1 and TRBJ2-2; a weak D match, TRBD1 (6 bases). V was clipped by 5 bases and J by 0 bases, with 13 bases between them. The CDR3 covers 15 residues. Per the germline V gene, CDR1 is SQVTM and CDR2 is ANQGSEA. For the CDR3, the DNA is TGCAGCGTTCTTTTTAGGACAGCGAACACCGGGGAGCTGTTTTTT. Translation gives CSVLFRTANTGELFF.